The following is a TCR beta chain sequence with its context. Data came from immunoSEQ multiplex PCR; TCRdb stores just in-frame clones and leaves some out. The table has under 75,000 clones, over 90% seen once. The data originate from a study of T cell changes during pregnancy in multiple sclerosis. The CDR3 contains 15 residues. V was pared by 2 bases and J by 7 bases, with 1 base of the junction left unmatched. Germline V gene sequence: CDR1 MGHRA, CDR2 YSYEKL. The chain employs TRBV4-1 and TRBJ1-6; 11 bases are a match to TRBD1. The TCR comes from a female donor with multiple sclerosis, enrolled in a pregnancy study. Sequencing used CD4+ T cells from peripheral blood mononuclear cells, obtained after pregnancy. CDR3 nucleotides: TGCGCCAGCAGCCAATGGGACAGGGGGAATTCACCCCTCCACTTT. Translated, it gives CASSQWDRGNSPLHF.